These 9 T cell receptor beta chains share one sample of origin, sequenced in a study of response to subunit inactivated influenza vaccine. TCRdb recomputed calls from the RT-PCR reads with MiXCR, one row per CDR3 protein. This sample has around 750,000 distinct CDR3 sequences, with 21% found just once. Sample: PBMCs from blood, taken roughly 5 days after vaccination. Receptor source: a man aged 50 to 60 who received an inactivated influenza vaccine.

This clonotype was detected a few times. The CDR3 nucleotides are TGTGCCAGCAGTTACGGTGGCAACTACAATGAGCAGTTCTTC. It translates to CASSYGGNYNEQFF. The V call is TRBV6-5, the J call TRBJ2-1; D uncertain. The V and J ends lost 2 bases and 3 bases respectively, with 8 bases between them. The CDR3 extends over 14 amino acids. CDR1 is MNHEY and CDR2 is SVGAGI in the germline V gene.

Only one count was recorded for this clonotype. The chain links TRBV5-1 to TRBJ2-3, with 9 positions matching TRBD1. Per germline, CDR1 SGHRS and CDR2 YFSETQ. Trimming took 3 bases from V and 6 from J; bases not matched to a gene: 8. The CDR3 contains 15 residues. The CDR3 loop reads CASSYSGQGYDTQYF. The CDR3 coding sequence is TGCGCCAGCAGCTACTCGGGACAGGGTTACGATACGCAGTATTTT.

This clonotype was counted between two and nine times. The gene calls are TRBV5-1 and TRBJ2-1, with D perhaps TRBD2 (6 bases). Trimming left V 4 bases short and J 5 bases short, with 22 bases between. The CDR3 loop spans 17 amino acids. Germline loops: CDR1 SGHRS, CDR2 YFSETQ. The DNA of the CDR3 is TGCGCCAGCAGCCGCCCCCCGGGACTCCAAATCAACAATGAGCAGTTCTTC. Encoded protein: CASSRPPGLQINNEQFF.

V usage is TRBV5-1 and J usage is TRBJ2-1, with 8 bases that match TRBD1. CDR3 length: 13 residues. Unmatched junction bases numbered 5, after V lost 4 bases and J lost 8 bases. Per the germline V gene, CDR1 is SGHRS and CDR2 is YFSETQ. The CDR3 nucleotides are TGCGCCAGCAGCCGGGACAGGTGGGATGAGCAGTTCTTC. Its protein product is CASSRDRWDEQFF.

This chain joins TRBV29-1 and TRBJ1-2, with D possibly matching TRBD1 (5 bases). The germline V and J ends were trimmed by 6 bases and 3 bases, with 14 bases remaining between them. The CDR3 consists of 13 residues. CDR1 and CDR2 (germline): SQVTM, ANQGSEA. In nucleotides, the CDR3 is TGCAGCGTAGGCGGGGCAGGTGACTATGGCTACACCTTC. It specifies CSVGGAGDYGYTF.

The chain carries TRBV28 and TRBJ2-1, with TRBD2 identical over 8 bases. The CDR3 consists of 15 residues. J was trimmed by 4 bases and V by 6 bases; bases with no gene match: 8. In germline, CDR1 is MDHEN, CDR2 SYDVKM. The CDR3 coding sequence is TGTGCCAGCAGACTCGAAGCGGGAGCGTACAATGAGCAGTTCTTC. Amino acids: CASRLEAGAYNEQFF. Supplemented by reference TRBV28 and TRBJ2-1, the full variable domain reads DVKVTQSSRYLVKRTGEKVFLECVQDMDHENMFWYRQDPGLGLRLIYFSYDVKMKEKGDIPEGYSVSREKKERFSLILESASTNQTSMYLCASRLEAGAYNEQFFGPGTRLTVL.

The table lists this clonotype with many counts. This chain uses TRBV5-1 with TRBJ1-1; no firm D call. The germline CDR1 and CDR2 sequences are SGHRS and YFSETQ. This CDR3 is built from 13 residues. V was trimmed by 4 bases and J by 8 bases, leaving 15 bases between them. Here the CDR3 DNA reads TGCGCCAGCAGCCCCGGGATTGGCTTAGAAGCTTTCTTT. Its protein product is CASSPGIGLEAFF.

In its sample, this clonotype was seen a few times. The CDR3 reads CASSFTSTNYEQYF. CDR3 DNA: TGTGCCAGCAGTTTCACCAGTACTAACTACGAGCAGTACTTC. The V and J genes are TRBV12-3 or TRBV12-4 and TRBJ2-7; D is undetermined. This CDR3 has 14 residues. The V gene lost 3 bases and the J gene lost 3 bases, with 12 bases spanning the gap.

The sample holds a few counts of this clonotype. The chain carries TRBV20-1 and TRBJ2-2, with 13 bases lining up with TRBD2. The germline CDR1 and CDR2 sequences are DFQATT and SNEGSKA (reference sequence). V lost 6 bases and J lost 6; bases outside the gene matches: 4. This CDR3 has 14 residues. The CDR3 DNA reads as TGCAGTGCATCAACTAGCGGGAGGGCCGGGGAGCTGTTTTTT. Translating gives CSASTSGRAGELFF.